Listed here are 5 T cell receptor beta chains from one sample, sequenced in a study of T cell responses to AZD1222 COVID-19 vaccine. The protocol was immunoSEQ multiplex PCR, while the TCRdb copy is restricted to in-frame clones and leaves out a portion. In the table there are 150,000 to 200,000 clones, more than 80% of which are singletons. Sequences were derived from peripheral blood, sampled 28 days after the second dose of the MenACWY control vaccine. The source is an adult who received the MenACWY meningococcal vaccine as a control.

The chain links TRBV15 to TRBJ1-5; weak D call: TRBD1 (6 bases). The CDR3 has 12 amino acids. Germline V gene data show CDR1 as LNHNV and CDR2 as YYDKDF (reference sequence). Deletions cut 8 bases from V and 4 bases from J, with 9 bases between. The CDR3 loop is CATATGNQPQHF. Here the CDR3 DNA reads TGTGCCACCGCTACAGGGAATCAGCCCCAGCATTTT.

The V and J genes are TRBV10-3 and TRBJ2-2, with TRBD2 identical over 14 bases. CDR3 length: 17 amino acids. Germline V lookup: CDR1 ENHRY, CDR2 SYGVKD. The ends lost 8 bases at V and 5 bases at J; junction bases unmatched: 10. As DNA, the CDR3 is TGTGCCATCCCACGACTAGCGGGAGGGCCCGGGACCGGGGAGCTGTTTTTT. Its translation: CAIPRLAGGPGTGELFF.

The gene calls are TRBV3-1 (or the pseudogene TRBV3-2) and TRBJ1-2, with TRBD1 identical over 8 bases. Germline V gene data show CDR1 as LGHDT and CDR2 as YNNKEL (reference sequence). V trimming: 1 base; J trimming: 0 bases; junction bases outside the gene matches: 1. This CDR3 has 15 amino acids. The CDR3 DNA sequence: TGTGCCAGCAGCCAAGTACAGGGGGCTAACTATGGCTACACCTTC. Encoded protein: CASSQVQGANYGYTF.

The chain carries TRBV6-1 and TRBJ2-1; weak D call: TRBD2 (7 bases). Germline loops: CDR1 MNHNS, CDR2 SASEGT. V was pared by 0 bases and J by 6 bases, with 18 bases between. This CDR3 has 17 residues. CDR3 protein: CASSEAPPGGGGNEQFF. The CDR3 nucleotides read TGTGCCAGCAGTGAAGCCCCACCCGGGGGCGGGGGCAATGAGCAGTTCTTC.

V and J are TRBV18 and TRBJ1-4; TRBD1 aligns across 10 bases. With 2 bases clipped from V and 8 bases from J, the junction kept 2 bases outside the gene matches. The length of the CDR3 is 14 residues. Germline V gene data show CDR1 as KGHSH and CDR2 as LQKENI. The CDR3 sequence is CASSPDRGREKLFF. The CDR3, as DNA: TGTGCCAGCTCACCAGACAGGGGGCGAGAAAAACTGTTTTTT. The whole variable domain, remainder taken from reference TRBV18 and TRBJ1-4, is NAGVMQNPRHLVRRRGQEARLRCSPMKGHSHVYWYRQLPEEGLKFMVYLQKENIIDESGMPKERFSAEFPKEGPSILRIQQVVRGDSAAYFCASSPDRGREKLFFGSGTQLSVL.